The source of this T cell receptor beta chain is a study of T cells in localized non-small cell lung cancer. Study conclusions and caveats: Out of the top 100 tumor clones, a median around 60 were seen in adjacent lung. Blood T cell density predicted longer survival; adjacent-lung clonality, shorter.

TCRdb keeps only in-frame clones here, not all; method: immunoSEQ multiplex PCR. The table lists around 64,000 clones, roughly 79% of them singletons. The V gene's germline CDR1 is SGHTS and CDR2 YDEGEE. This CDR3 is 14 amino acids long. The V segment lost 0 bases and the J segment 8 bases; nucleotides outside the gene matches: 5. This clone was observed once. Its antigen is not identified. Specimen: PBMCs, collected before any cancer treatment. This sequence was found in a man between 40 and 69 years old with stage II lung adenocarcinoma. V usage is TRBV5-8 and J usage is TRBJ1-3; 7 nucleotides match TRBD1. The chain's CDR3 is CASSLADREDTIYF. The DNA of the CDR3 is TGTGCCAGCAGCTTGGCAGACAGGGAGGACACCATATATTTT. The variable domain in full, completed from reference TRBV5-8 and TRBJ1-3, reads EAGVTQSPTHLIKTRGQQATLRCSPISGHTSVYWYQQALGLGLQFLLWYDEGEERNRGNFPPRFSGRQFPNYSSELNVNALELEDSALYLCASSLADREDTIYFGEGSWLTVV.